The entry that follows covers one T cell receptor beta chain sequence. What it binds is unknown. The CDR3 runs to 15 residues. The V gene end was trimmed by 2 bases and the J gene end by 3 bases; junction bases not matched to a gene: 2. CDR1 is SGHNT and CDR2 is YYREEE in the germline V gene (reference sequence). The sample belongs to a study of human versus mouse CDR3 diversity and MHC coevolution. Regarding the study as a whole: On average, humans showed more CDR3 deletions and insertions than mice.

The assay was immunoSEQ multiplex PCR, and TCRdb's table has in-frame clones only and misses some. The sample holds around 77,000 clones, just under 95% seen once. The source is a person aged 25 to 75 in good health. The chain links TRBV5-4 to TRBJ2-5, with TRBD2 identical over 12 bases. Material: naive CD4+ T cells from blood. Regarding subset: CD45RO-negative CD62L-positive naive CD4 T cells. Here the CDR3 DNA reads TGTGCCAGCAGCTTCCGGACTAGCGGGGAAGAGACCCAGTACTTC. Its translation: CASSFRTSGEETQYF.